These 21 T cell receptor beta chains were sequenced from one sample in a study of cytomegalovirus exposure and HLA in healthy donors. The PCR was carried out with 60 Vbeta primers and 13 Jbeta primers. Generated by immunoSEQ multiplex PCR, the TCRdb table keeps only in-frame clones and is missing some. The sample yields around 100,000 clones, approximately 70% seen once. Sequenced sample: PBMCs. These receptors were collected from a man between 40 and 49 years old in good health and CMV-seropositive.

V is TRBV4-1 and J is TRBJ1-6, with TRBD1 identical over 10 bases. Germline V gives CDR1 MGHRA, CDR2 YSYEKL. The trim removed 7 bases at V and 8 bases at J, leaving 2 bases unmatched. CDR3 length: 13 residues. CDR3 nucleotides: TGCGCCAGCACCGGGACAGGGGATTCACCCCTCCACTTT. This codes for CASTGTGDSPLHF.

V is TRBV7-9 and J is TRBJ2-3, with D perhaps matching TRBD2 (6 bases). CDR1 and CDR2 from the germline V gene are SEHNR and FQNEAQ (reference sequence). The CDR3 loop spans 14 amino acids. The ends were cut back, 8 bases at V and 2 bases at J, with 14 bases in the middle. The CDR3 is CASYRLGSTDTQYF. The CDR3 DNA follows: TGTGCCAGCTACCGACTAGGGTCCACAGATACGCAGTATTTT.

Only a few counts were recorded for this clone. The chain couples TRBV19 to TRBJ2-5; 8 nucleotides match TRBD2. The J call may not be correct, given that the DNA end is closer to TRBJ2-7. This CDR3 is 13 amino acids long. CDR1 and CDR2 (germline): LNHDA, SQIVND (reference sequence). CDR3 nucleotides: TGTGCCAGTACGGGGGGGAGCTCCTACGAGCAGTACTTC. It yields the protein CASTGGSSYEQYF.

A single count supports this clone. The V gene is TRBV5-1, the J gene TRBJ2-7; 9 nucleotides agree with TRBD2. CDR1 is SGHRS, CDR2 YFSETQ, per germline. The CDR3 is 15 amino acids. V lost 5 bases to trimming and J lost 1 base; unmatched junction nucleotides: 7. CDR3 protein: CASRLTSGVSYEQYF. The CDR3 DNA reads as TGCGCCAGCAGGTTGACTAGCGGAGTTTCCTACGAGCAGTACTTC.

The J gene is TRBJ1-2, the V gene TRBV5-4; no firm D call. Trimming pared 2 bases from V and 8 bases from J, leaving 16 bases between. The CDR3 spans 14 residues. CDR1 is SGHNT, CDR2 YYREEE, per germline (reference sequence). CDR3 protein: CASSLVSSGKGYTF. CDR3 DNA sequence: TGTGCCAGCAGCTTAGTCAGTTCGGGGAAAGGCTACACCTTC.

This chain links TRBV7-3 with TRBJ1-1; no clear D. V dropped 1 base and J dropped 3 bases, with 12 bases sitting between them. The CDR3 runs 15 residues. The germline gives CDR1 SGHTA, CDR2 FQGTGA. DNA for the CDR3: TGTGCCAGCAGCTTAAAAGGCGCAGGCGACACTGAAGCTTTCTTT. Its protein product is CASSLKGAGDTEAFF.

This chain joins TRBV5-8 and TRBJ2-3; 8 nucleotides agree with TRBD2. This CDR3 has 16 residues. V lost 5 bases and J lost 3; bases outside the gene matches: 11. From germline, CDR1 is SGHTS and CDR2 YDEGEE. The CDR3 DNA is TGTGCCAGCAGTTATGGACTAGCCCTGGAAACAGATACGCAGTATTTT. It specifies CASSYGLALETDTQYF.

J is TRBJ2-1 and V is TRBV4-2; a weak D match, TRBD2 (5 bases). The CDR3 loop spans 18 amino acids. CDR1 is LGHNA and CDR2 is YNFKEQ in the germline V gene. The ends were cut back, 0 bases at V and 4 bases at J, with 19 bases in the middle. CDR3 amino acids: CASSQDRPSGQRYNEQFF. The DNA of the CDR3 is TGTGCCAGCAGCCAAGACCGCCCCTCTGGCCAGCGGTACAATGAGCAGTTCTTC.

J is TRBJ1-6 and V is TRBV30, with 9 bases lining up with TRBD1. The V and J ends lost 3 bases and 3 bases, in that order; junction bases with no gene match: 9. Germline V gene lookup returns CDR1 GTSNPN and CDR2 SVGIG (reference sequence). The CDR3 extends over 17 amino acids. Written as DNA, the CDR3 is TGTGCCTGGAGAAGGACAGGGGTTGAAGTCTATAATTCACCCCTCCACTTT. Protein: CAWRRTGVEVYNSPLHF.

CDR3 in DNA: TGTGCCAGTAGTCTCTGGACAGGGACATCCTACGAGCAGTACTTC. Protein: CASSLWTGTSYEQYF. The chain couples TRBV19 to TRBJ2-7; TRBD1 matches 8 bases. CDR1 is LNHDA and CDR2 is SQIVND in the germline V gene (reference sequence). The ends lost 5 bases at V and 1 base at J; junction bases unmatched: 7. The CDR3 is 15 residues long.

The chain recombines TRBV25-1 with TRBJ2-5; possibly TRBD2 for D (6 bases). This CDR3 has 13 residues. The ends were cut back, 2 bases at V and 2 bases at J, with 6 bases in the middle. Looked up from germline, CDR1 is MGHDK and CDR2 is SYGVNS. CDR3 residues: CASSEGGQETQYF. The CDR3 DNA follows: TGTGCCAGCAGTGAAGGAGGGCAAGAGACCCAGTACTTC.

In this sample, this clone turned up once. The rearrangement links TRBV7-9 to TRBJ2-1; 7 bases fit TRBD2. The CDR3 contains 14 residues. J gave up 7 bases and V 2 bases, and 5 bases lay outside the gene matches. Germline CDR1 is SEHNR and CDR2 is FQNEAQ (reference sequence). In DNA, the CDR3 is TGTGCCAGCAGCTTAACGGGAGGAGGGAATGAGCAGTTCTTC. Residues: CASSLTGGGNEQFF.

This chain links TRBV11-2 with TRBJ1-3; D is unclear. The CDR3 runs 13 residues. Germline V gene sequence: CDR1 SGHAT, CDR2 FQNNGV. V shed 0 bases and J shed 9 bases, with 9 bases lying between them. The CDR3 sequence: CASSLDRLRTIYF. The CDR3 nucleotides are TGTGCCAGCAGCTTAGATCGTCTGCGCACCATATATTTT.

CDR3 sequence (DNA): TGTGCCAGCAGTGAACAGAACGATTCACCCCTCCACTTT. Amino acid sequence: CASSEQNDSPLHF. The V call is TRBV25-1, the J call TRBJ1-6, with unresolved D. Trimming cost V 2 bases and J 8 bases, with 7 bases left between them. The CDR3 sequence is 13 residues long. From germline, CDR1 is MGHDK and CDR2 SYGVNS.

J is TRBJ1-5 and V is TRBV11-2; possible D gene TRBD1, 5 bases. There are 15 residues in the CDR3. Germline assignment: CDR1 SGHAT and CDR2 FQNNGV. Trimming removed 1 base from V and 3 bases from J, with 10 bases in between. The CDR3 DNA follows: TGTGCCAGCAGCTTAGGATCCAGGGCCAATCAGCCCCAGCATTTT. This encodes CASSLGSRANQPQHF.

The J gene is TRBJ2-6, the V gene TRBV18, with no clear D. V lost 3 bases and J 0 bases, leaving 12 bases between the germline ends. The CDR3 is made up of 17 amino acids. The germline V gene has CDR1 KGHSH and CDR2 LQKENI. The DNA of the CDR3 is TGTGCCAGCTCACCCCCTGATGTAGTCTCTGGGGCCAACGTCCTGACTTTC. Residues: CASSPPDVVSGANVLTF. The variable domain in full, with the rest retrieved from reference TRBV18 and TRBJ2-6, is NAGVMQNPRHLVRRRGQEARLRCSPMKGHSHVYWYRQLPEEGLKFMVYLQKENIIDESGMPKERFSAEFPKEGPSILRIQQVVRGDSAAYFCASSPPDVVSGANVLTFGAGSRLTVL.

The genes are TRBV5-5 and TRBJ1-4; perhaps TRBD1 as D (5 bases). Germline V gene lookup returns CDR1 SGHKS and CDR2 YYEKEE (reference sequence). The CDR3 is made up of 13 amino acids. V was shortened by 0 bases and J by 13 bases, with 13 bases between the two germline ends. In nucleotides, the CDR3 is TGTGCCAGCAGCTTGGACGGGGGGGTATCACTGTTTTTT. It codes for CASSLDGGVSLFF.

The V call is TRBV9, the J call TRBJ1-1; no definite D call. Trimming stripped 0 bases from V and 5 bases from J, with 8 bases between. CDR1 and CDR2 from the germline V gene are SGDLS and YYNGEE. The length of the CDR3 is 13 residues. The CDR3, as DNA: TGTGCCAGCAGCGTAGGTGGCTCGACTGAAGCTTTCTTT. Amino acid sequence: CASSVGGSTEAFF. Using reference TRBV9 and TRBJ1-1 for the parts outside the CDR3, the full variable domain is DSGVTQTPKHLITATGQRVTLRCSPRSGDLSVYWYQQSLDQGLQFLIQYYNGEERAKGNILERFSAQQFPDLHSELNLSSLELGDSALYFCASSVGGSTEAFFGQGTRLTVV.

Points on this clone: One end of the junction fails to match germline, which may point to a read error. J is TRBJ2-7 and V is TRBV5-1; a weak D match, TRBD2 (6 bases). CDR3 size: 14 residues. CDR1 SGHRS and CDR2 YFSETQ come from the germline V gene. The CDR3 DNA is TGCGCTAGCAGCTTGGACGGGAGCTCCTACGAGCAGTACTTC. It is translated as CASSLDGSSYEQYF.

The table lists this clone with a count of one. The chain employs TRBV19 and TRBJ2-3; the match to TRBD2 covers 8 bases. CDR3 length equals 15 residues. V shed 3 bases and J 3 bases; nucleotides not matched to a gene: 5. Germline CDR1 is LNHDA and CDR2 is SQIVND (reference sequence). In DNA form, the CDR3 reads TGTGCCAGTAGTATCCCCGGACTAGCAACAGATACGCAGTATTTT. Encoded protein: CASSIPGLATDTQYF. The entire variable domain, with the rest obtained from reference TRBV19 and TRBJ2-3, is as follows: DGGITQSPKYLFRKEGQNVTLSCEQNLNHDAMYWYRQDPGQGLRLIYYSQIVNDFQKGDIAEGYSVSREKKESFPLTVTSAQKNPTAFYLCASSIPGLATDTQYFGPGTRLTVL.

The chain joins TRBV6-5 to TRBJ1-2; D might be TRBD1 (5 bases). The CDR3 sequence is 13 residues long. Deletions cut 6 bases from V and 3 bases from J, with 11 bases between. Germline CDR1 MNHEY, CDR2 SVGAGI. CDR3 DNA sequence: TGTGCCAGCAGCCCTAGGGGCTACTATGGCTACACCTTC. Amino acid sequence: CASSPRGYYGYTF.